This entry features one T cell receptor (beta chain) sequence. These data belong to a study of shared clonotypes between healthy human individuals. Profiled with immunoSEQ multiplex PCR; TCRdb holds only in-frame clones, not every one. The data show around 430,000 clones, with about four fifths seen just once and about 13% held by the top ten. Specimen: PBMCs. The sequence derives from a woman aged 40 to 49 in good health. Some clones in this sample may be carry-over from other donors' samples.

CDR3 in amino acids: CASSIVFTGDYEQYF. In DNA, the CDR3 is TGTGCCAGTAGTATAGTGTTTACAGGGGACTACGAGCAGTACTTC. The chain couples TRBV19 to TRBJ2-7; 7 bases are shared with TRBD1. V dropped 1 base and J dropped 3; count of bases not matched to a gene: 6. This CDR3 has 15 residues. Germline values: CDR1 LNHDA, CDR2 SQIVND (reference sequence).